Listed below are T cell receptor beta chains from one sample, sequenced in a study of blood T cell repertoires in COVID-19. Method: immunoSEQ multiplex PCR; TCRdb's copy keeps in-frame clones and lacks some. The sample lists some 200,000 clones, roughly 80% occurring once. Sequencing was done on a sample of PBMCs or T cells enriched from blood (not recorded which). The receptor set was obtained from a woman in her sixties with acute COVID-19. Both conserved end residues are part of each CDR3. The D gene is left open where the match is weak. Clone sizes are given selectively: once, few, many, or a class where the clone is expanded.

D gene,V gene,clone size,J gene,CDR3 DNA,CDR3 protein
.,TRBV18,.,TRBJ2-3,TGTGCCAGCTGCAAAGGGGCAGTTGAAACAGATACGCAGTATTTT,CASCKGAVETDTQYF
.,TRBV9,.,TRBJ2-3,TGTGCCAGCAGCGTAGCTACGCGGGGAGATACGCAGTATTTT,CASSVATRGDTQYF
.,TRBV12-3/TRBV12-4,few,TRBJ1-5,TGTGCCAGCAGTTTATCGGAGGGACAGCCCCAGCATTTT,CASSLSEGQPQHF
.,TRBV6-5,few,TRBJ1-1,TGTGCCAGCAGTTACGACACACCCAAGAACACTGAAGCTTTCTTT,CASSYDTPKNTEAFF
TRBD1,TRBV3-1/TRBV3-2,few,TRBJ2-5,TGTGCCAGCAGCCGAGATCCCCGGGCAGGGGGATGGGAGACCCAGTACTTC,CASSRDPRAGGWETQYF
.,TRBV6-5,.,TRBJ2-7,TGTGCCAGCAGTTATCCCGAGGGCAAGCAGTACTTC,CASSYPEGKQYF
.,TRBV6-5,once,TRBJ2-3,TGTGCCAGCAGTTACCAGCGGCAAGGAGATACGCAGTATTTT,CASSYQRQGDTQYF
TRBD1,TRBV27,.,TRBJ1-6,TGTGCCAGCAGGATGACAGGGGTTGGCTCACCCCTCCACTTT,CASRMTGVGSPLHF
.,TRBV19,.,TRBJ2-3,TGTGCCAGTAGTTCAGACGGGGCTAGCGAATGGGGGGCAGATACGCAGTATTTT,CASSSDGASEWGADTQYF
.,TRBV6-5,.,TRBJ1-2,TGTGCCAGCAGTTATTCAGGAACACTCTATGGCTACACCTTC,CASSYSGTLYGYTF
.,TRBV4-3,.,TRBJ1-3,TGCGCCAGCAGCCAAGACGCCCTCAATAGCCACACCATATATTTT,CASSQDALNSHTIYF
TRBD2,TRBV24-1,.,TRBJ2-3,TGTGCCACCAGTCAGAGAGCGGGGGGAGCTGATACGCAGTATTTT,CATSQRAGGADTQYF
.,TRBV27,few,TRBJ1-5,TGTGCCAGCAGTTTAATCGGGGTGCGGCAGCCCCAGCATTTT,CASSLIGVRQPQHF
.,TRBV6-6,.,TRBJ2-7,TGTGCCAGCAGTCCGACACGACGTGACAGGACTCGATACGAGCAGTACTTC,CASSPTRRDRTRYEQYF
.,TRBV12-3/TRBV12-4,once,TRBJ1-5,TGTGCCAGCACGGTGAGCAATCAGCCCCAGCATTTT,CASTVSNQPQHF
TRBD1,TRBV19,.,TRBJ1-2,TGTGCCAGTAGTATGCCGGGACAGGTACTAGGGGATGGCTACACCTTC,CASSMPGQVLGDGYTF
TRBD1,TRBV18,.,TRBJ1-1,TGTGCCAGCTCACGTAGGGACAGCGAAAACACTGAAGCTTTCTTT,CASSRRDSENTEAFF
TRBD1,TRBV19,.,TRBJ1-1,TGTGCCAGTAATGACAGGGGGGGGACTGAAGCTTTCTTT,CASNDRGGTEAFF
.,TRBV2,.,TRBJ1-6,TGTGCCTCCCGGGACTCCCGTAATTCACCCCTCCACTTT,CASRDSRNSPLHF
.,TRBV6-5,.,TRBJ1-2,TGTGCCAGCAGTTACTCGGCAGGGCCGAATGGCTACACCTTC,CASSYSAGPNGYTF
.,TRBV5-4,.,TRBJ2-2,TGTGCCAGCAGCTTGGCCAAGGGTGGAGGGGACACCGGGGAGCTGTTTTTT,CASSLAKGGGDTGELFF
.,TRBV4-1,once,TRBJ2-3,TGCGCCAGCAGCCACCAGGCCCGTAAGGGGGCAGATACGCAGTATTTT,CASSHQARKGADTQYF
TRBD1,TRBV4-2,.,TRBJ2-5,TGTGCCAGCAGCCAGGGGACAGTCTGGGACGGCGAGACCCAGTACTTC,CASSQGTVWDGETQYF
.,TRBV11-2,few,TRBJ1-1,TGTGCCAGCAGCTTAGGGGGCTCCCTACTGGAAGCTTTCTTT,CASSLGGSLLEAFF
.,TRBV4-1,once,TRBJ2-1,TGCGCCAGCAGCCAAGATCCGGGGTCCTACAATGAGCAGTTCTTC,CASSQDPGSYNEQFF
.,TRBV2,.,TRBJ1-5,TGTGCCAGCAGGGAGATGGGTTTTAATCAGCCCCAGCATTTT,CASREMGFNQPQHF
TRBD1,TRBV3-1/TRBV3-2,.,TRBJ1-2,TGTGCCAGCAGCCAAGATGGGGACAGGGGGTCTGGCTACACCTTC,CASSQDGDRGSGYTF
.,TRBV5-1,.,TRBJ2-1,TGCGCCAGCAGCTTGCCCGCCGGGGGTTCCTACAATGAGCAGTTCTTC,CASSLPAGGSYNEQFF
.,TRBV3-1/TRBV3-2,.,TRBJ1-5,TGTGCCAGCAGCCCGGGTCCCGATCAGCCCCAGCATTTT,CASSPGPDQPQHF
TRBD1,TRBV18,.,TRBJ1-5,TGTGCCAGCTCACCACCGGGACAGGGCGTCCGTAATCAGCCCCAGCATTTT,CASSPPGQGVRNQPQHF
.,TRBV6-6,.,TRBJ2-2,TGTGCCAGCAGGACTGCCCTTTCCGCGAACACCGGGGAGCTGTTTTTT,CASRTALSANTGELFF
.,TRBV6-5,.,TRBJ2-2,TGTGCCAGCAACCGGTGGACCGGGGAGCTGTTTTTT,CASNRWTGELFF
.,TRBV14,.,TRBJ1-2,TGTGCCAGCAGCCAATCCCAGGCCTATGGCTACACCTTC,CASSQSQAYGYTF
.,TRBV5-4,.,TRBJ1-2,TGTGCCAGCAGCCCTCTCGGGGATATCTTAAGCTATGGCTACACCTTC,CASSPLGDILSYGYTF
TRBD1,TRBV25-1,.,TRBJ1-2,TGTGCCAGCAGTGAAGGGACAGGGGCTGGCTATGGCTACACCTTC,CASSEGTGAGYGYTF
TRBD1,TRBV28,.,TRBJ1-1,TGTGCCAGCAGTTCAGGGGGACAGGGGGTGAACACTGAAGCTTTCTTT,CASSSGGQGVNTEAFF
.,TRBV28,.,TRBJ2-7,TGTGCCAGCAGTCTCTACGAGCAGTACTTC,CASSLYEQYF
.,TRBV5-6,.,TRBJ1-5,TGTGCCAGCAGCTTGGACCGGTTTTCGCCCCAGCATTTT,CASSLDRFSPQHF
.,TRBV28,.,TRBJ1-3,TGTGCCAGCAGTTCGCGATCTTTGGGAAACACCATATATTTT,CASSSRSLGNTIYF
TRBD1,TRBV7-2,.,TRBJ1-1,TGTGCCAGCAGTGACGGGACAGGGGGCTTTGACACTGAAGCTTTCTTT,CASSDGTGGFDTEAFF
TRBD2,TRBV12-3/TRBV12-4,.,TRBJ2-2,TGTGCCAGCAACAGCGGGAGCACCGGGGAGCTGTTTTTT,CASNSGSTGELFF
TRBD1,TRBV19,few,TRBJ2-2,TGTGCCAGTAGTCCGGGACAGGGGCGCACCGGGGAGCTGTTTTTT,CASSPGQGRTGELFF
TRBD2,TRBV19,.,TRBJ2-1,TGTGCCAGTAGTATACTGGGACTAGCGGCTAACAATGAGCAGTTCTTC,CASSILGLAANNEQFF
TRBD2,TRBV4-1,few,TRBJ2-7,TGCGCCAGCAGCCAAGTACCGGGACTAGCCGACGAGCAGTACTTC,CASSQVPGLADEQYF
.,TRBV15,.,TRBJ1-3,TGTGCCACCAGCGTCAGGGGCATAGGAAACACCATATATTTT,CATSVRGIGNTIYF
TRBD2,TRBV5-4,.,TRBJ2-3,TGTGCCAGCAGCTACTCGACTAGCGGCTACACAGATACGCAGTATTTT,CASSYSTSGYTDTQYF
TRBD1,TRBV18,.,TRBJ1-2,TGTGCCAGCTCACCTCCCGGGACAGGGGGGCGATTCACCTATGGCTACACCTTC,CASSPPGTGGRFTYGYTF
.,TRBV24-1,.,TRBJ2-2,TGTGCCGCCTCGTCAGCAGGACTGAACACCGGGGAGCTGTTTTTT,CAASSAGLNTGELFF
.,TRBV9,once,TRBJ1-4,TGTGCCAGCAGCCCCGCCCCGTCGAGAGGAGGAGAAAAACTGTTTTTT,CASSPAPSRGGEKLFF
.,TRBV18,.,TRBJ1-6,TGTGCCAGCTCACCAGGAGATTCACCCCTCCACTTT,CASSPGDSPLHF
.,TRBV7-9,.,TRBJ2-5,TGTGCCAGCAGCTTAGGAGGGTCTGGGGAGACCCAGTACTTC,CASSLGGSGETQYF
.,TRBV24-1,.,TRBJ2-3,TGTGCCACCAGCCGGAGGTGGGGCACAGATACGCAGTATTTT,CATSRRWGTDTQYF
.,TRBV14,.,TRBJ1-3,TGTGCCAGCAGCCACCTGGGGGGTTCTGGAAACACCATATATTTT,CASSHLGGSGNTIYF
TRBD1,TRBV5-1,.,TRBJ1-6,TGCGCCAGCAGCTTGGGGGGGACAGGTGGCTCACCCCTCCACTTT,CASSLGGTGGSPLHF
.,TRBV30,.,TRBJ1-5,TGTGCCTGGACCAAGGAGGGCAATCAGCCCCAGCATTTT,CAWTKEGNQPQHF